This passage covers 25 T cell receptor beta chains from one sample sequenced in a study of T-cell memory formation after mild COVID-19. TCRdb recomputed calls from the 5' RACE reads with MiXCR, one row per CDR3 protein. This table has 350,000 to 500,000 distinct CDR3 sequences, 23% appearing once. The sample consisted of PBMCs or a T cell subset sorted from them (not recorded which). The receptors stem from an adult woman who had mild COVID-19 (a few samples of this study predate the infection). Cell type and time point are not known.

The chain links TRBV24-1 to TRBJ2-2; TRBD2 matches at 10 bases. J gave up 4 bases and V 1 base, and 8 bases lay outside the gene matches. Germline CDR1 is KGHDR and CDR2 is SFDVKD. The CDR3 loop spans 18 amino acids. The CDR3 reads CATSDLVASGSLTGELFF. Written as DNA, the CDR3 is TGTGCCACCAGTGATTTAGTAGCTAGCGGGAGTCTCACCGGGGAGCTGTTTTTT.

Written as DNA, the CDR3 is TGTGCCAGCGCTTGGAGGGAGGACAATGAGCAGTTCTTC. Amino acid sequence: CASAWREDNEQFF. V gene TRBV27 combines with J gene TRBJ2-1; the D gene is possibly TRBD2 (6 bases). The CDR3 consists of 13 residues. The V gene lost 8 bases and the J gene lost 5 bases, with 13 bases spanning the gap. Per the germline V gene, CDR1 is MNHEY and CDR2 is SMNVEV (reference sequence).

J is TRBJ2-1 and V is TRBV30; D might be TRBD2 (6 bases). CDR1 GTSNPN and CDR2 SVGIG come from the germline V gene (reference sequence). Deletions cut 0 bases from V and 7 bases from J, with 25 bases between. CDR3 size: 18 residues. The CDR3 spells CAWSVYITSGGTRNEQFF. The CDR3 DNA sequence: TGTGCCTGGAGTGTATATATTACTTCCGGCGGGACGCGAAATGAGCAGTTCTTC.

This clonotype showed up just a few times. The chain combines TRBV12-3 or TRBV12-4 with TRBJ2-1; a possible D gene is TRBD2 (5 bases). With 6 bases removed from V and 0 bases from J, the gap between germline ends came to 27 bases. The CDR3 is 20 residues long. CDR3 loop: CASSLGRWLGQRSSYNEQFF. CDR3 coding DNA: TGTGCCAGCAGCCTGGGAAGGTGGCTGGGCCAGCGGAGCTCCTACAATGAGCAGTTCTTC.

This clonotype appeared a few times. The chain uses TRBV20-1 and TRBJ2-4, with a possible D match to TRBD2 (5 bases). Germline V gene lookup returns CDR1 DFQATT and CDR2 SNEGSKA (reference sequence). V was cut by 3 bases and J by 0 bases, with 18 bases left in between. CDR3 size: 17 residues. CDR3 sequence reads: CSASWSPTRLAKNIQYF. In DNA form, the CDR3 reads TGCAGTGCTAGTTGGTCGCCAACTAGGTTAGCCAAAAACATTCAGTACTTC.

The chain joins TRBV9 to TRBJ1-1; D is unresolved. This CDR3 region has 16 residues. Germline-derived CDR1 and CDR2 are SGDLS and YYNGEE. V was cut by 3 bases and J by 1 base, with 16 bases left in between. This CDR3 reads CASSAQVGAPNTEAFF. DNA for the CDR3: TGTGCCAGCAGCGCCCAGGTGGGAGCACCGAACACTGAAGCTTTCTTT. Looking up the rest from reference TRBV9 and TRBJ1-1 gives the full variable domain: DSGVTQTPKHLITATGQRVTLRCSPRSGDLSVYWYQQSLDQGLQFLIQYYNGEERAKGNILERFSAQQFPDLHSELNLSSLELGDSALYFCASSAQVGAPNTEAFFGQGTRLTVV.

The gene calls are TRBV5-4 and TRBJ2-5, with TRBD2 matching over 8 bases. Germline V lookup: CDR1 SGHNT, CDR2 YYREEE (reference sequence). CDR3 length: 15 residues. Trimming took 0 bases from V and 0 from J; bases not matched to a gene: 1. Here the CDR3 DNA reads TGTGCCAGCAGCTTGGGACTAGCGAACCAAGAGACCCAGTACTTC. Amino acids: CASSLGLANQETQYF.

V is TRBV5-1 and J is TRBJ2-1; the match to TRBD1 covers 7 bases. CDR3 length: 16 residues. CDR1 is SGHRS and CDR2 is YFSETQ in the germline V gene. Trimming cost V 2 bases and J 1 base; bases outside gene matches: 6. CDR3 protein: CASSFDRDSSYNEQFF. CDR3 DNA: TGCGCCAGCAGCTTTGACCGGGACAGTTCCTACAATGAGCAGTTCTTC. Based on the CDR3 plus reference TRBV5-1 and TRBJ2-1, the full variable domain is KAGVTQTPRYLIKTRGQQVTLSCSPISGHRSVSWYQQTPGQGLQFLFEYFSETQRNKGNFPGRFSGRQFSNSRSEMNVSTLELGDSALYLCASSFDRDSSYNEQFFGPGTRLTVL.

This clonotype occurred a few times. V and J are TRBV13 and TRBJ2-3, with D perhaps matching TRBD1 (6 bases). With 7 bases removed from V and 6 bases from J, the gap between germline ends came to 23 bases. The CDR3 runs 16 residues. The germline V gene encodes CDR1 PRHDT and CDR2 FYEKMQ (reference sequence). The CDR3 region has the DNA TGTGCCAGCACCGCAGGGGTTCTAACCCTTCCTGATACGCAGTATTTT. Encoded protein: CASTAGVLTLPDTQYF.

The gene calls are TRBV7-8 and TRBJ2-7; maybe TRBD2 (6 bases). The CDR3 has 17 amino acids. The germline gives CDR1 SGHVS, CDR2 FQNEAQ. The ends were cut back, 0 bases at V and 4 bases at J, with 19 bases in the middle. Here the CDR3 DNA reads TGTGCCAGCAGCTTAGCGCTTGGGACTCGCTCTGGATACGAGCAGTACTTC. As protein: CASSLALGTRSGYEQYF.

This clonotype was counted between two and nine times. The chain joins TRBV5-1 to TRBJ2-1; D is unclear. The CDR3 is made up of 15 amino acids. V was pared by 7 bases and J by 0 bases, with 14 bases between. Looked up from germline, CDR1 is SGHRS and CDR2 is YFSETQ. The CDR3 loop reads CASRQTLSSYNEQFF. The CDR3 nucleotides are TGCGCCAGCCGCCAAACCTTGAGCTCCTACAATGAGCAGTTCTTC. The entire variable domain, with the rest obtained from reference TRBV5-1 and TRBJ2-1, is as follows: KAGVTQTPRYLIKTRGQQVTLSCSPISGHRSVSWYQQTPGQGLQFLFEYFSETQRNKGNFPGRFSGRQFSNSRSEMNVSTLELGDSALYLCASRQTLSSYNEQFFGPGTRLTVL.

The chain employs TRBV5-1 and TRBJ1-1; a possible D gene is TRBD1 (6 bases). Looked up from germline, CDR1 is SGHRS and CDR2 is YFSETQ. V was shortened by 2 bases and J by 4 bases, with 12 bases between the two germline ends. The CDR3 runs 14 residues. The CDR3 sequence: CASSFTGLVTEAFF. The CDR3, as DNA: TGCGCCAGCAGCTTTACAGGGTTGGTCACTGAAGCTTTCTTT.

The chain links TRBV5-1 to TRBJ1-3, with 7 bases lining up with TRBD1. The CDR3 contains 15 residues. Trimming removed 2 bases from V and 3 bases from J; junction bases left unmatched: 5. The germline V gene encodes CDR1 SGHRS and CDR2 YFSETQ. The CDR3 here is CASSFGTDYGNTIYF. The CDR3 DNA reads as TGCGCCAGCAGCTTCGGGACAGATTATGGAAACACCATATATTTT. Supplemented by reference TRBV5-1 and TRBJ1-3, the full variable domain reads KAGVTQTPRYLIKTRGQQVTLSCSPISGHRSVSWYQQTPGQGLQFLFEYFSETQRNKGNFPGRFSGRQFSNSRSEMNVSTLELGDSALYLCASSFGTDYGNTIYFGEGSWLTVV.

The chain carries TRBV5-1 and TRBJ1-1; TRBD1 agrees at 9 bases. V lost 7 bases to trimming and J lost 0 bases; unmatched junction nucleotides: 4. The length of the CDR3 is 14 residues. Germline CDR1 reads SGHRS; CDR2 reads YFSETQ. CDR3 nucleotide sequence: TGCGCCAGCTGGGGGGACAGGGTGAACACTGAAGCTTTCTTT. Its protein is CASWGDRVNTEAFF. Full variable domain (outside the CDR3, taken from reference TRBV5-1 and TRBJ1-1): KAGVTQTPRYLIKTRGQQVTLSCSPISGHRSVSWYQQTPGQGLQFLFEYFSETQRNKGNFPGRFSGRQFSNSRSEMNVSTLELGDSALYLCASWGDRVNTEAFFGQGTRLTVV.

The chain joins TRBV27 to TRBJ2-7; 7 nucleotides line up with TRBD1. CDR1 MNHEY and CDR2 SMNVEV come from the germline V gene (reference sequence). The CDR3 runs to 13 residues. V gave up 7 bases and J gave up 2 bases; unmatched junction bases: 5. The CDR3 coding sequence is TGTGCCAGCAAAATGCAGGGGGCCTACGAGCAGTACTTC. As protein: CASKMQGAYEQYF.

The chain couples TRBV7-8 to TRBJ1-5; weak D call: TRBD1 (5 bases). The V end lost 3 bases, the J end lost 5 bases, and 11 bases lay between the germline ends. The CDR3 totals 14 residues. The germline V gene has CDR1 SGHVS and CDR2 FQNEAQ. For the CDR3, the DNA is TGTGCCAGCAGCTTGGGCAGGGCGGATCAGCCCCAGCATTTT. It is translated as CASSLGRADQPQHF.

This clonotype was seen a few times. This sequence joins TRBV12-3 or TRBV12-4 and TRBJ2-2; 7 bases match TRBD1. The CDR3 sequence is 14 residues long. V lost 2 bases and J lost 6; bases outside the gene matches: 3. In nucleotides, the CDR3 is TGTGCCAGCAGTTTACAGACAGGGCCCGGGGAGCTGTTTTTT. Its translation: CASSLQTGPGELFF.

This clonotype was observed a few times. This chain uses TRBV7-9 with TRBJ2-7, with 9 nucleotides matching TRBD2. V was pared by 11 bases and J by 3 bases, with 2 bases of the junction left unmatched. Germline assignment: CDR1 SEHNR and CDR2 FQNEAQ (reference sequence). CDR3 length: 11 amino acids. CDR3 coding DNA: TGTGCCTGCGGGGGGGACTACGAGCAGTACTTC. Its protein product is CACGGDYEQYF.

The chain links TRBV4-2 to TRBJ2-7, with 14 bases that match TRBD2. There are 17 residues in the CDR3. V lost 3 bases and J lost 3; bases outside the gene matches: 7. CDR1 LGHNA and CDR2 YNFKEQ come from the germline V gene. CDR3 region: CASSQEGGLAGVYEQYF. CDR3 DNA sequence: TGTGCCAGCAGCCAGGAAGGGGGACTAGCGGGAGTCTACGAGCAGTACTTC.

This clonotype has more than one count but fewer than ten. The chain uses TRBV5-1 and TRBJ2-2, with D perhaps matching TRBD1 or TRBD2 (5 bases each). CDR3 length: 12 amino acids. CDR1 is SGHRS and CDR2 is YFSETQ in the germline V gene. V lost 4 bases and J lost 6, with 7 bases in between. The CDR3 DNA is TGCGCCAGCAGCCGGGACGCCGGGGAGCTGTTTTTT. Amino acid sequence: CASSRDAGELFF.

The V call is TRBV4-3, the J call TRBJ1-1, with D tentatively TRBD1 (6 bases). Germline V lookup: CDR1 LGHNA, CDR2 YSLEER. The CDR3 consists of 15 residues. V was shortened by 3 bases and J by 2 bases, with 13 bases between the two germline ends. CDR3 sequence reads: CASSHVAGANTEAFF. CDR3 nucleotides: TGCGCCAGCAGCCATGTGGCAGGGGCAAACACTGAAGCTTTCTTT.

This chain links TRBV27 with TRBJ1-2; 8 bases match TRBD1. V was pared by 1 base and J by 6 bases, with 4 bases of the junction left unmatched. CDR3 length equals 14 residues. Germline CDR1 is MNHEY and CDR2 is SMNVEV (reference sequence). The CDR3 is CASSLLAGGHGYTF. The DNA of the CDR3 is TGTGCCAGCAGTTTATTGGCAGGGGGCCATGGCTACACCTTC.

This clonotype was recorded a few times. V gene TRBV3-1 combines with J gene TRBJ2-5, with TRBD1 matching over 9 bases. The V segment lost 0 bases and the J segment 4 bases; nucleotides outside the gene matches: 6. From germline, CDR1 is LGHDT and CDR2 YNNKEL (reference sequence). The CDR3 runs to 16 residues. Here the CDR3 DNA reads TGTGCCAGCAGCCAAGACCGGGACAGGGAGGGAGAGACCCAGTACTTC. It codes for CASSQDRDREGETQYF.

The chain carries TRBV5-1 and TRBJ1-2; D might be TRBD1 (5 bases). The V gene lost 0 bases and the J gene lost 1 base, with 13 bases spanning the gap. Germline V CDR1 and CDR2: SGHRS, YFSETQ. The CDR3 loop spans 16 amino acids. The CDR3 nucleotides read TGCGCCAGCAGCTTGGGGGGCCCGGGTTATAACTATGGCTACACCTTC. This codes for CASSLGGPGYNYGYTF.

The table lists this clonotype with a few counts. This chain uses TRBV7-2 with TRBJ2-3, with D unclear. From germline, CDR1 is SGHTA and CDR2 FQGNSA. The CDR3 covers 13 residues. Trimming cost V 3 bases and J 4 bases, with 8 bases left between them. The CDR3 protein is CASSFRRADTQYF. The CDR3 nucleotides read TGTGCCAGCAGCTTTCGTAGGGCAGATACGCAGTATTTT.